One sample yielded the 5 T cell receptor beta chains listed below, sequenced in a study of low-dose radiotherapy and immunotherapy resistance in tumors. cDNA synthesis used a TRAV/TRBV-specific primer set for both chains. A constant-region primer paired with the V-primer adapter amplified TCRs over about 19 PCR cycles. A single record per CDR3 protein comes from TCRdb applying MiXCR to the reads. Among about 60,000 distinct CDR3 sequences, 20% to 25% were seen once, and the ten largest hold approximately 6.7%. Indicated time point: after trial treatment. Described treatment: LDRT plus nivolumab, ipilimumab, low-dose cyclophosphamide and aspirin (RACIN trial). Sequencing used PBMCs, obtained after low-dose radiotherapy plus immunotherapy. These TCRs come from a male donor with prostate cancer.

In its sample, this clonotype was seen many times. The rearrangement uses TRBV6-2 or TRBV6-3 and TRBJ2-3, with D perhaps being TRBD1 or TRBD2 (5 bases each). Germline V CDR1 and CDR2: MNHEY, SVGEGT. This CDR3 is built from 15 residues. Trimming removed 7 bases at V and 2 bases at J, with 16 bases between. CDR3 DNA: TGTGCCAGCAAAAGGAGGATACAGGACACAGATACGCAGTATTTT. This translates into CASKRRIQDTDTQYF.

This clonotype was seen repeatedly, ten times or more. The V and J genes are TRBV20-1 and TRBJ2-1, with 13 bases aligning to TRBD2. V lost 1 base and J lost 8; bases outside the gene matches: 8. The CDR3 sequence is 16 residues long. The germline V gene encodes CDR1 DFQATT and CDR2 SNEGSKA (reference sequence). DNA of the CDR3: TGCAGTGCTAGAGTAGGACTAGCGGGAGCCTTGGATGAGCAGTTCTTC. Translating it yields CSARVGLAGALDEQFF.

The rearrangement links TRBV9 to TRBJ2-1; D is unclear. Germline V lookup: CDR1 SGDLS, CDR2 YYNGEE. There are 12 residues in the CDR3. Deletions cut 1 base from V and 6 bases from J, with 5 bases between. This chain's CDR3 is CASSVWGNEQFF. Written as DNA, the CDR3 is TGTGCCAGCAGCGTATGGGGCAATGAGCAGTTCTTC. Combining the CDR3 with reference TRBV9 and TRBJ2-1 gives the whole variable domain DSGVTQTPKHLITATGQRVTLRCSPRSGDLSVYWYQQSLDQGLQFLIQYYNGEERAKGNILERFSAQQFPDLHSELNLSSLELGDSALYFCASSVWGNEQFFGPGTRLTVL.

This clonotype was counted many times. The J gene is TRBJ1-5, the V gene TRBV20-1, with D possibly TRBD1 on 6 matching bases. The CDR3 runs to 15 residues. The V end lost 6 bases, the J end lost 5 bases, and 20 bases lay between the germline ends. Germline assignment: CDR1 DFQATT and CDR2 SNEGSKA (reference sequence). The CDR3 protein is CSASRGTDSDQPQHF. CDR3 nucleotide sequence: TGCAGTGCCTCCAGGGGTACAGATAGTGATCAGCCCCAGCATTTT.

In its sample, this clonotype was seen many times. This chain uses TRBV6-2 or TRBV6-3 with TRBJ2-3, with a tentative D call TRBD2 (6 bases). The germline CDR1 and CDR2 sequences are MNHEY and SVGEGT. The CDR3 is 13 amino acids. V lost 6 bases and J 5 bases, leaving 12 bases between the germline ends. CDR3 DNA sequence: TGTGCCAGCAGCGGGAGTTGGGTAGATACGCAGTATTTT. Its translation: CASSGSWVDTQYF.